Detailed here is one T cell receptor beta chain. J lost 9 bases, V lost 5 bases, and 11 bases had no gene match. This CDR3 contains 14 residues. Germline assignment: CDR1 SGHVS and CDR2 FQNEAQ. The entry originates in a study of shared clonotypes between healthy human individuals. The wider study: The study used three CD4 naive, three CD4 memory, two CD8 naive and one CD8 memory plate per donor.

Libraries were prepared by immunoSEQ multiplex PCR; TCRdb keeps only in-frame clonotypes and omits some of them. The top ten hold approximately 0.41% of the sample, which has roughly 2,300,000 clones, around 93% seen once. The specimen was naive CD4+ T cells from PBMCs. Documented subset: CD45RA+ positively selected. The receptor comes from a man aged 18 to 30 in good health. Some clones in this sample may be carry-over from other donors' samples. The genes are TRBV7-8 and TRBJ2-7; 9 bases are a match to TRBD1. This chain's CDR3 is CASSRTGGPVGQYF. In nucleotides, the CDR3 is TGTGCCAGCAGCCGAACAGGGGGCCCTGTCGGGCAGTACTTC.